This T cell receptor beta chain was sequenced for a study of kidney transplant recipient with SARS-CoV-2 infection. The table lists this clonotype with many counts. Germline CDR1 reads SGHVS; CDR2 reads FNYEAQ. J lost 7 bases, V lost 4 bases, and 7 bases had no gene match. CDR3 size: 15 residues. TCRdb processed the reads anew with MiXCR; each CDR3 protein has one entry. The table shows about 240,000 distinct CDR3 sequences, with 29% occurring only once. The TCR comes from a young adult male patient who had COVID-19 and was a kidney transplant recipient. Some T cells may originate from the graft donor. The input for sequencing was a blood sample, taken at baseline and on day 111 from a kidney transplant recipient. The chain recombines TRBV7-6 with TRBJ1-6, with TRBD1 matching over 7 bases. CDR3 nucleotides: TGTGCCAGCAGCTGGGGACAGCAAACCAATTCACCCCTCCACTTT. Protein sequence: CASSWGQQTNSPLHF. Looking up the rest from reference TRBV7-6 and TRBJ1-6 gives the full variable domain: GAGVSQSPRYKVTKRGQDVALRCDPISGHVSLYWYRQALGQGPEFLTYFNYEAQQDKSGLPNDRFSAERPEGSISTLTIQRTEQRDSAMYRCASSWGQQTNSPLHFGNGTRLTVT.